The table lists the clone carrying this TCR beta chain with a count of one. Its matching antigen is unknown. This entry comes from a study of T cells in localized non-small cell lung cancer. The CDR3 spans 15 residues. Germline assignment: CDR1 MNHEY and CDR2 SVGAGI. V was clipped by 4 bases and J by 5 bases, with 17 bases between them. The study, taken as a whole, reports: Uninvolved adjacent lung showed the highest T cell clonality, exceeding tumor. Overall survival was longer when the density of T cells in the blood was higher. Sequencing was limited to one tumor region, leaving the possibility of heterogeneity open. Of the top 100 tumor clones, median approximately 60 were in adjacent lung, approximately 28 among its top 100.

Method: immunoSEQ multiplex PCR; TCRdb's copy keeps in-frame clones and lacks some. The sample holds 45,000 to 60,000 clones, around three quarters seen once. This sequence originates from a woman between 40 and 69 years old with stage II lung adenocarcinoma. This chain links TRBV6-5 with TRBJ1-1; a possible D gene is TRBD1 (6 bases). The sequencing used PBMCs, collected before any cancer treatment. DNA for the CDR3: TGTGCCAGCAGTTCCCACAGGGCCCGGGGGACTGAAGCTTTCTTT. Encoded protein: CASSSHRARGTEAFF.